One and the same sample provided the 9 T cell receptor beta chains below, sequenced in a study of CD8 T cells in ankylosing spondylitis. TCRdb fed the 5' RACE reads into MiXCR, producing one record per CDR3 protein. The sample records 150,000 to 200,000 distinct CDR3 sequences, 10% to 15% being singletons. Sequences were obtained from blood, either unsorted or a sorted T cell fraction (not recorded which). Receptors originate from a female donor with ankylosing spondylitis or in good health (not recorded which).

In its sample, this clonotype was seen many times. The chain couples TRBV28 to TRBJ2-5; TRBD1 matches 7 bases. V shed 5 bases, J shed 1 base, and the junction held 7 bases outside the gene matches. The CDR3 totals 15 residues. Germline CDR1 MDHEN, CDR2 SYDVKM. The CDR3 DNA sequence: TGTGCCAGCAGTCCCTCGGGACAGCTCCAAGAGACCCAGTACTTC. This encodes CASSPSGQLQETQYF.

This clonotype was observed many times. The chain couples TRBV5-1 to TRBJ1-3; D possibly corresponds to TRBD1 (5 bases). Germline V gene lookup returns CDR1 SGHRS and CDR2 YFSETQ. This CDR3 has 15 residues. Trimming removed 4 bases from V and 1 base from J, with 12 bases in between. In DNA, the CDR3 is TGCGCCAGCAGCCCGGGACGGGAGTCTGGAAACACCATATATTTT. Encoded protein: CASSPGRESGNTIYF.

The CDR3 coding sequence is TGTGCCAGCAGCAAAATGGGTCCCAATGAGCAGTTCTTC. This translates into CASSKMGPNEQFF. The chain employs TRBV7-3 and TRBJ2-1; D unresolved. The CDR3 totals 13 residues. The V gene lost 5 bases and the J gene lost 6 bases, with 11 bases spanning the gap. Germline V gene data show CDR1 as SGHTA and CDR2 as FQGTGA.

This rearrangement joins TRBV5-1 to TRBJ2-1; a weak D match, TRBD2 (6 bases). The V and J ends lost 2 bases and 5 bases respectively, with 14 bases between them. CDR3 size: 15 residues. The V gene's germline CDR1 is SGHRS and CDR2 YFSETQ. The CDR3 nucleotides are TGCGCCAGCAGCTTAACCGGGACTTCACACAATGAGCAGTTCTTC. It is translated as CASSLTGTSHNEQFF.

This clonotype turned up a few times. The rearrangement uses TRBV7-2 and TRBJ2-5; D gene ambiguous. V was trimmed by 1 base and J by 5 bases, leaving 14 bases between them. There are 15 residues in the CDR3. Germline values: CDR1 SGHTA, CDR2 FQGNSA. CDR3 loop: CASSLGKPPRETQYF. The DNA of the CDR3 is TGTGCCAGCAGCTTAGGGAAGCCCCCTCGGGAGACCCAGTACTTC.

This clonotype was observed at least ten times. The J gene is TRBJ2-5, the V gene TRBV20-1; 8 bases are shared with TRBD2. This CDR3 contains 12 residues. With 7 bases clipped from V and 4 bases from J, the junction kept 5 bases outside the gene matches. The germline gives CDR1 DFQATT, CDR2 SNEGSKA (reference sequence). The CDR3 DNA follows: TGCAGTGTCCCAGCGGGAGTAGAGACCCAGTACTTC. Translating it yields CSVPAGVETQYF.

This clonotype has just a few counts. The J gene is TRBJ1-2, the V gene TRBV5-4, with 7 positions matching TRBD1. The germline gives CDR1 SGHNT, CDR2 YYREEE (reference sequence). V dropped 0 bases and J dropped 6; count of bases not matched to a gene: 8. There are 15 residues in the CDR3. The CDR3 DNA reads TGTGCCAGCAGCTTGGCCGCAGACAGGGACAATGGCTACACCTTC. Translation: CASSLAADRDNGYTF.

Notes on this clonotype: A much bigger clone sits one base away, suggesting this may be a read error. The chain joins TRBV6-5 to TRBJ1-5, with unresolved D. CDR1 and CDR2 from the germline V gene are MNHEY and SVGAGI. CDR3 length: 16 amino acids. CDR3 sequence reads: CASSYGLEDSNRPQHF. CDR3 DNA: TGTGCCAGCAGTTACGGCCTTGAGGATAGCAATCGGCCCCAGCATTTT.

This clonotype was observed many times. V gene TRBV19 combines with J gene TRBJ2-1; 11 bases agree with TRBD2. The V gene end was trimmed by 7 bases and the J gene end by 10 bases; junction bases not matched to a gene: 15. The germline V gene has CDR1 LNHDA and CDR2 SQIVND (reference sequence). The CDR3 length is 16 residues. The CDR3 here is CASMTPGTSGRREQFF. The CDR3 DNA follows: TGTGCCAGTATGACCCCTGGGACTAGCGGCCGCAGGGAGCAGTTCTTC.